This section outlines one T cell receptor (beta chain) sequence together with its context. Its target is unknown. These data come from a study of T cells after yellow fever vaccination. General study findings and limits: Weaker, the secondary response had a peak occurring faster, on day 5 versus 15. Boosting was followed by the reappearance of most primary-vaccination clones (around 95% CD4, about 88% CD8). From the bulk population, abundant clonotypes could contaminate and appear within FACS-sorted repertoires.

Germline CDR1 MNHEY, CDR2 SVGEGT. Trimming took off 2 bases at V and 2 bases at J, with 13 bases between the two ends. CDR3 length equals 15 residues. TCRdb redid the calling of the 5' RACE reads with MiXCR, one entry per CDR3 protein. The profile shows approximately 550,000 distinct CDR3 sequences, 15% to 20% of them singletons. The clonotype comes from a man aged 25-40 years who received the YFV17D yellow fever vaccine. This chain connects TRBV6-2 or TRBV6-3 to TRBJ2-7; no reliable D call. The input for sequencing was PBMCs, taken 15 days after the yellow fever booster vaccination. The CDR3 protein is CASSYNDFSAYEQYF. CDR3 sequence (DNA): TGTGCCAGCAGTTACAACGACTTTTCGGCCTACGAGCAGTACTTC.